This is a list of T cell receptor beta chains from one sample in a study of blood T cells in healthy people across ages. TCRdb re-derived calls from the 5' RACE reads in MiXCR, one entry per CDR3 protein. The table has around 800,000 distinct CDR3 sequences, 62% seen once; the top ten hold around a quarter. The source material was blood. The receptors shown here come from a man aged 30 to 45 in good health. Both conserved end residues are part of each CDR3. The D gene is left open where the match is weak. Size is stated for part of the rows, as once, few or many counts, or as a class when the clone is expanded.

TRBV4-2	-	-	TRBJ2-1	CASSQDGRPITNNEQFF	TGTGCCAGCAGCCAAGATGGCAGGCCGATTACCAACAATGAGCAGTTCTTC
TRBV9	-	-	TRBJ2-1	CASSLDTNEQFF	TGTGCCAGCAGCCTTGACACCAATGAGCAGTTCTTC
TRBV28	-	-	TRBJ1-5	CASRYTGSNQPQHF	TGTGCCAGCAGATACACAGGTAGCAATCAGCCCCAGCATTTT
TRBV5-4	-	TRBD1	TRBJ2-7	CASSGTGTGTTYEQYF	TGTGCCAGCAGCGGAACCGGGACAGGGACCACCTACGAGCAGTACTTC
TRBV4-1	-	-	TRBJ2-6	CASSQETPSGANVLTF	TGCGCCAGCAGCCAAGAGACACCCTCTGGGGCCAACGTCCTGACTTTC
TRBV12-3/TRBV12-4	few	TRBD1	TRBJ1-2	CASSFTDRGHRYGYTF	TGTGCCAGCAGTTTTACGGACAGGGGGCATCGATATGGCTACACCTTC
TRBV27	-	-	TRBJ2-5	CASSTRQGGETQYF	TGTGCCAGCAGTACCCGACAGGGAGGAGAGACCCAGTACTTC
TRBV20-1	-	TRBD2	TRBJ2-7	CSARALAGDFYEQYF	TGCAGTGCTAGAGCCCTAGCGGGGGATTTCTACGAGCAGTACTTC
TRBV20-1	-	-	TRBJ2-3	CSASRTGGNTDTQYF	TGCAGTGCTAGCCGAACCGGGGGAAACACAGATACGCAGTATTTT
TRBV6-1	-	-	TRBJ2-5	CASSGPSLWTQYF	TGTGCCAGCAGTGGGCCGTCACTGTGGACCCAGTACTTC
TRBV29-1	-	-	TRBJ2-7	CSVRTFYEQYF	TGCAGCGTGAGGACCTTCTACGAGCAGTACTTC
TRBV20-1	-	-	TRBJ2-7	CSASQAGDSYEQYF	TGCAGTGCTAGCCAGGCAGGAGACTCCTACGAGCAGTACTTC
TRBV2	once	-	TRBJ2-3	CASRARTGGLARTDTQYF	TGTGCCAGCAGGGCCCGGACAGGCGGACTAGCCCGGACAGATACGCAGTATTTT
TRBV9	-	-	TRBJ2-3	CASSVVGSSTDTQYF	TGTGCCAGCAGCGTAGTGGGCAGTAGCACAGATACGCAGTATTTT
TRBV2	-	-	TRBJ1-3	CASSELGRHSGNTIYF	TGTGCCAGCAGTGAGTTGGGGCGCCACTCTGGAAACACCATATATTTT
TRBV20-1	-	-	TRBJ1-5	CSATGSFPGNQPQHF	TGCAGTGCTACCGGGTCCTTTCCTGGCAATCAGCCCCAGCATTTT
TRBV9	-	-	TRBJ2-7	CASGGAEQYF	TGTGCCAGCGGAGGGGCCGAGCAGTACTTC
TRBV5-1	-	-	TRBJ2-7	CASSLMGDEQYF	TGCGCCAGCAGCTTGATGGGCGACGAGCAGTACTTC
TRBV4-3	few	TRBD1	TRBJ1-1	CASSPQTGGTEAFF	TGCGCCAGCAGCCCCCAGACAGGGGGCACTGAAGCTTTCTTT
TRBV12-3/TRBV12-4	-	-	TRBJ2-7	CASRTSTGNEQYF	TGTGCCAGCAGGACCTCGACAGGAAACGAGCAGTACTTC
TRBV6-2/TRBV6-3	-	TRBD1	TRBJ2-7	CASRLYVQGDYEQYF	TGTGCCAGCAGACTTTACGTGCAGGGGGACTACGAGCAGTACTTC
TRBV15	-	-	TRBJ2-3	CATSSLLGSTDTQYF	TGTGCCACCAGCAGCCTCCTTGGGAGCACAGATACGCAGTATTTT
TRBV12-3/TRBV12-4	few	TRBD2	TRBJ2-5	CASSRPLGLAGKFQETQYF	TGTGCCAGCAGCCGACCTCTCGGACTAGCGGGAAAGTTCCAAGAGACCCAGTACTTC
TRBV6-4	-	-	TRBJ2-1	CSSRTGRFNEQFF	TGTTCCAGCAGAACGGGACGGTTCAATGAGCAGTTCTTC
TRBV6-1	-	TRBD1	TRBJ2-7	CAGWTGVCEQYF	TGTGCCGGCTGGACAGGGGTTTGCGAGCAGTACTTC
TRBV10-3	few	TRBD1	TRBJ1-2	CASGREGGAYGYTF	TGTGCCTCTGGTCGTGAAGGGGGCGCGTATGGCTACACCTTC
TRBV20-1	-	-	TRBJ2-7	CSAGEATWEQYF	TGCAGTGCGGGGGAGGCGACCTGGGAGCAGTACTTC
TRBV7-2	many	-	TRBJ2-7	CASSSAGKIPYEQYF	TGTGCCAGCAGCTCGGCAGGGAAAATACCCTACGAGCAGTACTTC
TRBV5-5	few	TRBD1	TRBJ1-1	CASSRLSGQGWGTEAFF	TGTGCCAGCAGCCGCCTCTCCGGACAGGGTTGGGGTACTGAAGCTTTCTTT
TRBV28	-	TRBD1	TRBJ2-1	CASGTKMDRVYNEQFF	TGTGCCAGCGGCACAAAAATGGACAGGGTGTACAATGAGCAGTTCTTC
TRBV11-3	many	-	TRBJ2-1	CASSLGQDNEQFF	TGTGCCAGCAGCTTAGGACAGGACAATGAGCAGTTCTTC
TRBV10-3	-	TRBD1	TRBJ1-2	CAIRSSTGNNYGYTF	TGTGCCATCAGGTCATCGACAGGGAACAACTATGGCTACACCTTC
TRBV29-1	-	-	TRBJ2-1	CSVGREQFF	TGCAGCGTGGGTCGTGAGCAGTTCTTC
TRBV20-1	few	-	TRBJ2-7	CSAWADEDSYEQYF	TGCAGTGCATGGGCGGACGAGGACTCCTACGAGCAGTACTTC
TRBV4-2	few	-	TRBJ1-2	CASSQPLVQGLNYGYTF	TGTGCCAGCAGCCAACCCCTCGTCCAGGGATTAAACTATGGCTACACCTTC
TRBV2	few	-	TRBJ2-4	CASIRTAKNIQYF	TGTGCCAGCATCCGAACAGCCAAAAACATTCAGTACTTC
TRBV4-3	-	TRBD1	TRBJ1-6	CASSQDRIMSRDSENSPLHF	TGCGCCAGCAGCCAAGATAGAATAATGAGCAGGGACAGTGAAAATTCACCCCTCCACTTT
TRBV7-9	-	-	TRBJ1-2	CASSLEGVRPNGYTF	TGTGCCAGCAGCTTAGAAGGCGTCAGGCCTAATGGCTACACCTTC
TRBV12-3/TRBV12-4	-	-	TRBJ2-3	CASSLTRDSRTDTQYF	TGTGCCAGCAGTCTCACCCGGGACTCTCGCACAGATACGCAGTATTTT
TRBV4-3	-	TRBD1	TRBJ2-4	CASSWRTGEGEQYF	TGCGCCAGCAGCTGGAGGACAGGGGAAGGTGAGCAGTACTTC
TRBV2	few	TRBD1	TRBJ1-1	CASSDWGDSNTEAFF	TGTGCCAGCAGTGATTGGGGGGACAGCAACACTGAAGCTTTCTTT
TRBV4-1	-	-	TRBJ2-7	CASSQDDESYEQYF	TGCGCCAGCAGCCAAGACGACGAGAGCTACGAGCAGTACTTC
TRBV10-3	-	TRBD2	TRBJ2-5	CAISFSGGDDETQYF	TGTGCCATCAGTTTTAGCGGGGGGGACGATGAGACCCAGTACTTC
TRBV12-3/TRBV12-4	-	-	TRBJ2-5	CASSLTQDFQETQYF	TGTGCCAGCAGCTTGACACAGGATTTCCAAGAGACCCAGTACTTC
TRBV7-2	-	-	TRBJ1-2	CASSLDMGLWYGYTF	TGTGCCAGCAGCTTAGATATGGGTTTGTGGTATGGCTACACCTTC
TRBV7-9	few	-	TRBJ2-5	CASILVTGGLDEQYF	-
TRBV6-6	-	-	TRBJ2-5	CASSYIGSGVQETQYF	TGTGCCAGCAGTTACATTGGGTCGGGCGTCCAAGAGACCCAGTACTTC
TRBV4-3	-	-	TRBJ2-7	CASSHDTSYEQYF	TGCGCCAGCAGCCACGACACTTCCTACGAGCAGTACTTC